This T cell receptor beta chain derives from a study of Ad26.COV2.S vaccination and SARS-CoV-2 variants. Produced via immunoSEQ multiplex PCR; TCRdb's table is partial and in-frame only. The sample gives around 340,000 clones, approximately 86% of which show up once; roughly a tenth is in the top ten. Stated treatment: around 19 received Ad26.COV2.S at low or high dose, single or two shots; about 5 received placebo; per-sample allocation not given. Sampling was done on day 63 after the first vaccine or placebo injection. V was shortened by 4 bases and J by 3 bases, with 16 bases between the two germline ends. CDR1 SGHTA and CDR2 FQGTGA come from the germline V gene. The CDR3 extends over 16 amino acids.

Sequenced here: peripheral blood, sampled in a trial of Ad26.COV2.S vaccine versus placebo. This clonotype was sampled from a person between 18 and 59 years old who received the Ad26.COV2.S COVID-19 vaccine or a placebo. The chain joins TRBV7-3 to TRBJ2-1, with D perhaps TRBD2 (6 bases). CDR3 sequence (DNA): TGTGCCAGCAGCTCCCAGGACGGAGGGGACTACAATGAGCAGTTCTTC. This gives the protein CASSSQDGGDYNEQFF.